The 27 T cell receptor beta chains below were found in one sample sequenced in a study of tumor-infiltrating lymphocytes in oesophageal squamous cell carcinoma. TCRdb recomputed calls from the PCR reads with MiXCR, one row per CDR3 protein. The data contain just under 20,000 distinct CDR3 sequences, more than 40% of them seen just once; the ten biggest clones take up roughly a tenth. The sequencing input was normal esophageal tissue next to the tumor. The receptors shown here come from a male donor with esophageal squamous cell carcinoma.

The V call is TRBV28, the J call TRBJ2-1; D unresolved. V lost 5 bases and J 0 bases, leaving 11 bases between the germline ends. The CDR3 has 15 amino acids. Germline V gene sequence: CDR1 MDHEN, CDR2 SYDVKM. CDR3 DNA sequence: TGTGCCAGCAGTAAGGCGGTTAGCTCCTACAATGAGCAGTTCTTC. Its translation is CASSKAVSSYNEQFF.

The chain carries TRBV11-3 and TRBJ2-6; possible D gene TRBD1, 6 bases. The end of the DNA fits TRBJ2-5 better, so the J call may be wrong. Per the germline V gene, CDR1 is SGHNT and CDR2 is YENEEA. The CDR3 is 15 residues long. Here the CDR3 reads CASSLANQGWETQYF. The CDR3 bases are TGTGCCAGCAGCTTAGCAAATCAGGGGTGGGAGACCCAGTACTTC.

The chain has TRBV15 and TRBJ2-6; D is unresolved. The DNA end is a closer match to TRBJ2-7, so the J assignment may be wrong. Germline CDR1 reads LNHNV; CDR2 reads YYDKDF (reference sequence). The CDR3 sequence is 12 residues long. In DNA, the CDR3 is TGTGCCACCAGCAGGGGCTACCACGAGCAGTACTTC. It encodes CATSRGYHEQYF.

This clonotype came up many times. J is TRBJ2-5 and V is TRBV4-1; TRBD2 aligns across 14 bases. This CDR3 region has 16 residues. CDR1 is MGHRA and CDR2 is YSYEKL in the germline V gene. V shed 3 bases and J 5 bases; nucleotides not matched to a gene: 5. CDR3 amino acids: CASSHSGLAGVETQYF. The CDR3 DNA follows: TGCGCCAGCAGCCATTCGGGACTAGCGGGAGTTGAGACCCAGTACTTC.

This rearrangement joins TRBV20-1 to TRBJ2-7; 13 bases map to TRBD2. Germline V gene lookup returns CDR1 DFQATT and CDR2 SNEGSKA (reference sequence). Losses at the gene ends were 4 bases for V and 5 bases for J; bases not matched to a gene: 8. The CDR3 totals 15 residues. In DNA form, the CDR3 reads TGCAGTGCTACCTCAGGACTAGCGGGAGAGGACGAGCAGTACTTC. Encoded protein: CSATSGLAGEDEQYF.

This clonotype was observed many times. CDR3 loop: CASSLMTSGSNSAQHF. The CDR3 nucleotides are TGTGCCAGCAGTTTGATGACCAGCGGGTCTAATTCGGCCCAGCATTTT. V and J are TRBV28 and TRBJ1-5, with no clear D. The germline V gene encodes CDR1 MDHEN and CDR2 SYDVKM. With 3 bases removed from V and 11 bases from J, the gap between germline ends came to 23 bases. This CDR3 contains 16 residues.

This clonotype was picked up many times. The gene calls are TRBV13 and TRBJ2-3; 13 bases agree with TRBD2. The CDR3 contains 14 residues. V trimming: 10 bases; J trimming: 3 bases; junction bases outside the gene matches: 4. From germline, CDR1 is PRHDT and CDR2 FYEKMQ (reference sequence). The CDR3 DNA reads as TGTGCCACACGGACTAGCGGGAGTACAGATACGCAGTATTTT. Its translation is CATRTSGSTDTQYF.

On this clonotype itself: The junction differs from germline at one of its ends, possibly a read error. The chain is built from TRBV7-2 and TRBJ2-5, with TRBD2 identical over 9 bases. This CDR3 region has 18 residues. CDR1 is SGHTA and CDR2 is FQGNSA in the germline V gene. The CDR3 sequence: CASSLVPSAGGLNSPLHF. The CDR3 region has the DNA TGTGCCAGCAGCTTAGTGCCCTCCGCGGGGGGGCTTAATTCACCCCTCCACTTC. The variable domain in full, with the rest retrieved from reference TRBV7-2 and TRBJ2-5, is GAGVSQSPSNKVTEKGKDVELRCDPISGHTALYWYRQSLGQGLEFLIYFQGNSAPDKSGLPSDRFSAERTGGSVSTLTIQRTQQEDSAVYLCASSLVPSAGGLNSPLHFGPGTRLLVL.

This clonotype came up a few times. V usage is TRBV7-6 and J usage is TRBJ2-3; D is ambiguous. This CDR3 region has 13 residues. Trimming removed 3 bases at V and 7 bases at J, with 11 bases between. CDR1 is SGHVS, CDR2 FNYEAQ, per germline. The chain's CDR3 is CASSFPVQNTQYF. The CDR3, as DNA: TGTGCCAGCAGCTTTCCCGTTCAGAATACGCAGTATTTT.

For the CDR3, the DNA is TGTGCCAGCAGTTTGGTCAGCTCGGTACGGGAGACCCAGTACTTC. This codes for CASSLVSSVRETQYF. The V gene is TRBV28, the J gene TRBJ2-1; D not certain. The DNA matches TRBJ2-5 better at its end, which makes the J call doubtful. The CDR3 is 15 amino acids. CDR1 and CDR2 (germline): MDHEN, SYDVKM.

V gene TRBV9 combines with J gene TRBJ2-3, with D unclear. The germline V gene has CDR1 SGDLS and CDR2 YYNGEE. V lost 0 bases and J lost 0, with 8 bases in between. The CDR3 runs to 15 residues. The CDR3 bases are TGTGCCAGCAGCGTAGATAAGGGAAGCACAGATACGCAGTATTTT. As protein: CASSVDKGSTDTQYF.

This rearrangement joins TRBV24-1 to TRBJ1-5, with TRBD1 matching over 7 bases. CDR3 length: 15 amino acids. CDR1 and CDR2 (germline): KGHDR, SFDVKD. After removal of 5 bases from V and 4 bases from J, the junction contained 7 bases not matched to a gene. The CDR3 protein is CATSGVGTVNQPQHF. In DNA, the CDR3 is TGTGCCACCAGTGGGGTCGGGACAGTTAATCAGCCCCAGCATTTT.

This rearrangement joins TRBV7-3 to TRBJ2-2; TRBD2 aligns across 11 bases. Unmatched junction bases numbered 2, after V lost 4 bases and J lost 4 bases. The germline V gene has CDR1 SGHTA and CDR2 FQGTGA. The CDR3 length is 15 residues. This CDR3 reads CASSSTSGSTGELFF. The CDR3 coding sequence is TGTGCCAGCAGCTCTACTAGCGGGAGCACCGGGGAGCTGTTTTTT.

This clonotype was observed at least ten times. V is TRBV6-1 and J is TRBJ1-1, with no clear D. CDR3 length: 15 residues. Per germline, CDR1 MNHNS and CDR2 SASEGT. The V end lost 5 bases, the J end lost 0 bases, and 13 bases lay between the germline ends. This CDR3 reads CASSRPGFMNTEAFF. CDR3 nucleotides: TGTGCCAGCAGTCGACCGGGGTTTATGAACACTGAAGCTTTCTTT.

This clonotype is medium-sized within its sample. This chain links TRBV28 with TRBJ2-4; no definite D call. Germline assignment: CDR1 MDHEN and CDR2 SYDVKM. The CDR3 has 13 amino acids. V was trimmed by 2 bases and J by 4 bases, leaving 6 bases between them. The CDR3, as DNA: TGTGCCAGCAGTTTACGCCAGAAAAACATTCAGTACTTC. Protein sequence: CASSLRQKNIQYF.

This clonotype was seen a few times. This CDR3 is CASTKRIRGEAFF. CDR3 nucleotides: TGTGCCAGCACCAAAAGAATCAGGGGTGAAGCTTTCTTT. This chain links TRBV28 with TRBJ1-1; the D gene is possibly TRBD1 (6 bases). Trimming shortened V by 7 bases and J by 7 bases, and 16 bases separated the two germline ends. Germline CDR1 and CDR2: MDHEN and SYDVKM. The CDR3 has 13 residues.

The chain joins TRBV7-6 to TRBJ1-3; 9 bases are a match to TRBD1. V was pared by 6 bases and J by 3 bases, with 9 bases of the junction left unmatched. Germline-derived CDR1 and CDR2 are SGHVS and FNYEAQ. This CDR3 region has 16 residues. The CDR3 here is CASSRRQGESGNTIYF. In nucleotides, the CDR3 is TGTGCCAGCAGTAGGCGACAGGGGGAAAGTGGAAACACCATATATTTT.

In DNA form, the CDR3 reads TGTGCCAGCATATCAAGGAATGAGCAGTTCTTC. This sequence encodes CASISRNEQFF. The genes are TRBV2 and TRBJ2-5, with D unresolved. The J call is doubtful: the DNA matches TRBJ2-1 better. The length of the CDR3 is 11 residues. Germline-derived CDR1 and CDR2 are SNHLY and FYNNEI.

This clonotype was found many times. This rearrangement joins TRBV11-3 to TRBJ2-2; 9 bases are a match to TRBD1. The CDR3 loop spans 15 amino acids. With V trimmed by 5 bases and J by 7 bases, 8 bases remained unmatched. CDR1 and CDR2 (germline): SGHNT, YENEEA. Written as DNA, the CDR3 is TGTGCCAGCAGCCATAACAGGGGGCGTATCGGGGAGCTGTTTTTT. It yields the protein CASSHNRGRIGELFF.

This clonotype appeared many times. This chain uses TRBV4-1 with TRBJ1-2; 7 bases line up with TRBD1. The V gene end was trimmed by 1 base and the J gene end by 7 bases; junction bases not matched to a gene: 15. Germline V gene lookup returns CDR1 MGHRA and CDR2 YSYEKL. The CDR3 sequence is 17 residues long. The CDR3 DNA sequence: TGCGCCAGCAGCCAAGCTTCTGGACAGGTCACTCCCAGTGGCTACACCTTC. Translating gives CASSQASGQVTPSGYTF.

Sample share makes this clonotype medium-sized (0.01 to 0.1%). This chain uses TRBV27 with TRBJ2-6; D not certain. Germline CDR1 MNHEY, CDR2 SMNVEV (reference sequence). The CDR3 sequence is 13 residues long. Trimming cost V 6 bases and J 3 bases, with 6 bases left between them. CDR3 in amino acids: CASRWGGANVLTF. CDR3 in DNA: TGTGCCAGCAGGTGGGGTGGGGCCAACGTCCTGACTTTC.

The sample holds a few counts of this clonotype. The chain has TRBV19 and TRBJ1-4; 9 nucleotides align to TRBD1. CDR1 LNHDA and CDR2 SQIVND come from the germline V gene (reference sequence). V lost 7 bases and J lost 11; bases outside the gene matches: 17. This CDR3 region has 16 residues. CDR3 region: CASTAQLGTGPDKLFF. As DNA, the CDR3 is TGTGCCAGTACCGCACAGTTGGGGACAGGGCCTGACAAACTGTTTTTT.

The V gene is TRBV7-3, the J gene TRBJ1-1; the D is unclear. Trimming removed 3 bases at V and 6 bases at J, with 17 bases between. The CDR3 is 15 residues long. Germline loops: CDR1 SGHTA, CDR2 FQGTGA. In nucleotides, the CDR3 is TGTGCCAGCAGCTTCTCTTTCAGAAACGAAGCTGAAGCTTTCTTT. Its protein product is CASSFSFRNEAEAFF.

With regard to this clonotype: A read error is possible here, since a much larger clone lies one base away. This CDR3 reads CASSQEDSPLFGVYEQYF. For the CDR3, the DNA is TGCGCCAGCAGCCAAGAAGACTCACCTCTGTTCGGGGTCTACGAGCAGTACTTC. This sequence joins TRBV4-3 and TRBJ2-4; D perhaps matches TRBD2 (5 bases). The J call is uncertain, as TRBJ2-7 better fits the DNA end. CDR3 length: 18 residues. Germline V gene sequence: CDR1 LGHNA, CDR2 YSLEER.

At least ten counts were recorded for this clonotype. A much larger clone lies a single base off, so this may be a read error. This chain joins TRBV7-9 and TRBJ2-1; no reliable D call. The CDR3 has 11 residues. Trimming removed 2 bases from V and 10 bases from J, with 6 bases in between. Germline V gene data show CDR1 as SEHNR and CDR2 as FQNEAQ (reference sequence). CDR3 amino acids: CASSLLTEQFF. CDR3 coding DNA: TGTGCCAGCAGCTTATTAACCGAGCAGTTCTTC.

Sample share makes this clonotype medium-sized. The junction differs from germline at one of its ends, possibly a read error. V gene TRBV7-7 combines with J gene TRBJ2-7; D call uncertain. The germline CDR1 and CDR2 sequences are SSHAT and FNYEAQ (reference sequence). The CDR3 is made up of 14 amino acids. The CDR3 here is CASSFSPDHNEQYF. The CDR3 nucleotides read TGTGCTAGCAGCTTCTCCCCCGACCACAATGAGCAGTACTTC.

This clonotype has more than one count but fewer than ten. The chain couples TRBV5-1 to TRBJ2-5, with 10 nucleotides matching TRBD1. The DNA end favors TRBJ2-7, so the J call may be wrong. The length of the CDR3 is 14 residues. The germline V gene has CDR1 SGHRS and CDR2 YFSETQ. This CDR3 reads CASSTGTGDYEQYF. As DNA, the CDR3 is TGCGCCAGCAGCACCGGGACAGGGGATTACGAGCAGTACTTC.